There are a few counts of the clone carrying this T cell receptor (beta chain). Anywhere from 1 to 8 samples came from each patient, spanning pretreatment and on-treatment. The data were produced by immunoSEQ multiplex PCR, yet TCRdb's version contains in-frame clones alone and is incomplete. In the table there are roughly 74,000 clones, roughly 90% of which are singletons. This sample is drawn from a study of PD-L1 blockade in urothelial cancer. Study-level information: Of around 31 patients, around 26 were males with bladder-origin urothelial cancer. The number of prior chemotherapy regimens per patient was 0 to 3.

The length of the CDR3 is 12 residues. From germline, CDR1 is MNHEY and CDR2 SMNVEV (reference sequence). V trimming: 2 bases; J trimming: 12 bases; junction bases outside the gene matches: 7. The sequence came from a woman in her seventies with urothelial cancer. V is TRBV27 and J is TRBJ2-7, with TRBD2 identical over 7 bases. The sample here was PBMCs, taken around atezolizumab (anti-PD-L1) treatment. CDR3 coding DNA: TGTGCCAGCAGTTTAGGGAGGGGTTTGCCGTACTTC. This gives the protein CASSLGRGLPYF.